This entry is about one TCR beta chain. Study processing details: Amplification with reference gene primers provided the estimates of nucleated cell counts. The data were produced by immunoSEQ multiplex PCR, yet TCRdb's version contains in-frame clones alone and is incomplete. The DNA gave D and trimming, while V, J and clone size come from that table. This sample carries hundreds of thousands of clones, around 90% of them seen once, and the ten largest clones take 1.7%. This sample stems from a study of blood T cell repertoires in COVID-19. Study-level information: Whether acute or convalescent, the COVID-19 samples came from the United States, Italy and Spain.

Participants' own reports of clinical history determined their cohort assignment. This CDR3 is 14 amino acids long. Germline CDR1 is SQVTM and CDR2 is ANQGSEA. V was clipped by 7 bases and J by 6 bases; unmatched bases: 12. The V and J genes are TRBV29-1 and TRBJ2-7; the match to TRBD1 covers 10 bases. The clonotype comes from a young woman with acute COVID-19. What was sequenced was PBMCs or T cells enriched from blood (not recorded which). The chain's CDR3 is CSASGTGEYSEQYF. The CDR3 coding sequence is TGCAGCGCCTCCGGGACAGGGGAATATAGCGAGCAGTACTTC.